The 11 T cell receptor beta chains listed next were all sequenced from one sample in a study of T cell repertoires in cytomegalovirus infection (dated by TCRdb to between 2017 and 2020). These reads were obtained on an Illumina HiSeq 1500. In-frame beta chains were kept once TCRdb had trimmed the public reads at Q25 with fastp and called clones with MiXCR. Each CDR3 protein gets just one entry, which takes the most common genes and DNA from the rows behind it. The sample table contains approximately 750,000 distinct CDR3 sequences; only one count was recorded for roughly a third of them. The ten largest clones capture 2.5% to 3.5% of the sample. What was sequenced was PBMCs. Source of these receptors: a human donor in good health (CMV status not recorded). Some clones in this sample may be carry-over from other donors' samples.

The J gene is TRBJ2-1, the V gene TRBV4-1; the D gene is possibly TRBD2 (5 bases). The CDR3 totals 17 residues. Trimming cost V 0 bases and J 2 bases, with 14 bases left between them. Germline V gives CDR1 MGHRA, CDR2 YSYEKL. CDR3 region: CASSQEGAGPPYNEQFF. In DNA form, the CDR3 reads TGCGCCAGCAGCCAAGAGGGTGCGGGCCCCCCCTACAATGAGCAGTTCTTC.

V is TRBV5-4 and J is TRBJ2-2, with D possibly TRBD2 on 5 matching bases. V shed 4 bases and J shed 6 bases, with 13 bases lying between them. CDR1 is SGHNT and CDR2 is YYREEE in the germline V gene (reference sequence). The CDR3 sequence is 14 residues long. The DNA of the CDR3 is TGTGCCAGCAGCACCGGGAAGATCCCCGGGGAGCTGTTTTTT. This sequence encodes CASSTGKIPGELFF.

In DNA form, the CDR3 reads TGTGCCAGCAGTGAAACGGGACAGGGGGCCTGGGAAAAACTGTTTTTT. This sequence encodes CASSETGQGAWEKLFF. V usage is TRBV6-1 and J usage is TRBJ1-4; 12 bases are a match to TRBD1. The CDR3 is 16 amino acids. Germline CDR1 MNHNS, CDR2 SASEGT. With V trimmed by 2 bases and J by 8 bases, 6 bases remained unmatched.

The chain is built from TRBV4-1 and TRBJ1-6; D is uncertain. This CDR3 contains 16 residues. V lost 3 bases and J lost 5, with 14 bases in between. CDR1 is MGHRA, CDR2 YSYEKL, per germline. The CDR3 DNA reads TGCGCCAGCAGCCACTCTCCGGGCCGTAATAATTCACCCCTCCACTTT. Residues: CASSHSPGRNNSPLHF.

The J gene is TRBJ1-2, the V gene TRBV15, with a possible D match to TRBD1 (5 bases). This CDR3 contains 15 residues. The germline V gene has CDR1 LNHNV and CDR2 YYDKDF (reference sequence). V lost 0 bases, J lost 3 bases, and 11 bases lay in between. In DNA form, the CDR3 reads TGTGCCACCAGCAGAGATCAGTCAGGGCACTATGGCTACACCTTC. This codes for CATSRDQSGHYGYTF.

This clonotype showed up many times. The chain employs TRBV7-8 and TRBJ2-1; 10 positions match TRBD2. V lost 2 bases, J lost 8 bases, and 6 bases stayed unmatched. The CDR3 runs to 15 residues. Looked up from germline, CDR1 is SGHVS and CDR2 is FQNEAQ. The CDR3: CASSLSSGGTYEQFF. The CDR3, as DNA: TGTGCCAGCAGCTTATCTAGCGGGGGTACTTATGAGCAGTTCTTC.

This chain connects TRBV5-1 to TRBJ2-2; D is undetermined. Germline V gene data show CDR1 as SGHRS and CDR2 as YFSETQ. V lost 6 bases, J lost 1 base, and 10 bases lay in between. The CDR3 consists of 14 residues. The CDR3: CASNKDRNTGELFF. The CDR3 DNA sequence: TGCGCCAGCAACAAAGACCGGAACACCGGGGAGCTGTTTTTT.

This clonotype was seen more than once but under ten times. The DNA of the CDR3 is TGTGCCAGCAGTGGTTCTAATTCACCCCTCCACTTT. Protein sequence: CASSGSNSPLHF. This chain links TRBV25-1 with TRBJ1-6; D call uncertain. Germline V gene sequence: CDR1 MGHDK, CDR2 SYGVNS. The germline V and J ends were trimmed by 4 bases and 6 bases, with 4 bases remaining between them. The CDR3 loop spans 12 amino acids.

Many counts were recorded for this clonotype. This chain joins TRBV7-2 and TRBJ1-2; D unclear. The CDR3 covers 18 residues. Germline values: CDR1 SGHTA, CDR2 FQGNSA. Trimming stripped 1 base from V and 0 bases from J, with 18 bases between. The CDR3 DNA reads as TGTGCCAGCAGCTTAGAGTCTGTCGGACGGACTACTAACTATGGCTACACCTTC. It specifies CASSLESVGRTTNYGYTF.

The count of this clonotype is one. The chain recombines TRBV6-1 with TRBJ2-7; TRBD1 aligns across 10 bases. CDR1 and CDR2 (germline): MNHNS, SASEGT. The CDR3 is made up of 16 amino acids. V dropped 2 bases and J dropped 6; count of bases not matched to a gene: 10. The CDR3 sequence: CASSEWGGQGTVEQYF. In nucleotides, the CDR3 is TGTGCCAGCAGTGAATGGGGGGGACAGGGGACGGTCGAGCAGTACTTC.

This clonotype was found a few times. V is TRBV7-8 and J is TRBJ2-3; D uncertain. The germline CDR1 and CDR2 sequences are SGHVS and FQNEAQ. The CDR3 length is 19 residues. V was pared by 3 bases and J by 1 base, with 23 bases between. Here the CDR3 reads CASSFYAVPRMGRTDTQYF. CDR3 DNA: TGTGCCAGCAGCTTTTATGCGGTTCCAAGGATGGGCCGCACAGATACGCAGTATTTT.